These 18 T cell receptor beta chains came from one sample sequenced in a study of T cells expressing NK-cell markers. TCRdb reprocessed the 5' RACE reads and keeps a single row for each CDR3 protein, giving no DNA. The sample table sets out about 150,000 distinct CDR3 sequences. The source material was blood T cells: a sorted CD56 or NKG2C T cell subset, CD4+ or CD8+ T cells, or bulk PBMC T cells (not recorded which). Receptor source: a woman aged 45-60 years in good health.

The rearrangement uses TRBV21-1 and TRBJ1-5. TRBV21-1 is marked as a pseudogene. The CDR3 loop spans 16 amino acids. The CDR3 is CASSKDWQGVSQPQHF.

This chain joins TRBV5-1 and TRBJ2-4. The CDR3 has 14 amino acids. CDR1 and CDR2 from the germline V gene are SGHRS and YFSETQ. The CDR3 loop reads CASSLGDPKNIQYF.

The chain couples TRBV12-5 to TRBJ2-1; the TCRdb D gene call, TRBD1, has no DNA to confirm it. The CDR3 runs to 12 residues. The germline gives CDR1 LGHNT, CDR2 FRNRAP. The chain's CDR3 is CASAGVEPAQFF.

The chain links TRBV12-3 or TRBV12-4 to TRBJ2-1; absent DNA, TCRdb's TRBD1 call cannot be checked. The CDR3 is made up of 15 amino acids. CDR3 residues: CASSSVPGVYNEQFF.

The J gene is TRBJ2-7, the V gene TRBV9; the D call from TCRdb, TRBD1, cannot be confirmed without DNA. CDR3 length: 14 amino acids. The germline V gene has CDR1 SGDLS and CDR2 YYNGEE. The CDR3: CASSGGPGSYEQYF. Variable domain in full (rest from reference TRBV9 and TRBJ2-7): DSGVTQTPKHLITATGQRVTLRCSPRSGDLSVYWYQQSLDQGLQFLIQYYNGEERAKGNILERFSAQQFPDLHSELNLSSLELGDSALYFCASSGGPGSYEQYFGPGTRLTVT.

This chain joins TRBV2 and TRBJ2-1; the D call from TCRdb, TRBD2, cannot be confirmed without DNA. The CDR3 is made up of 13 amino acids. The germline gives CDR1 SNHLY, CDR2 FYNNEI. CDR3 residues: CASTSFIHNEQFF.

This chain connects TRBV7-9 to TRBJ2-7; TCRdb's D call, TRBD1, is unchecked because there is no DNA. Germline V gene sequence: CDR1 SEHNR, CDR2 FQNEAQ (reference sequence). The CDR3 loop spans 15 amino acids. The CDR3 sequence: CASSSTRTASYEQYF.

The chain uses TRBV4-1 and TRBJ2-7; no DNA is available, so the TRBD1 call from TCRdb remains unchecked. Per the germline V gene, CDR1 is MGHRA and CDR2 is YSYEKL. The CDR3 covers 15 residues. This CDR3 reads CASSQLGGRRNEQYF.

J is TRBJ1-2 and V is TRBV12-3 or TRBV12-4. This CDR3 has 13 residues. CDR3 protein: CASSGGLSYGYTF.

The chain is built from TRBV7-8 and TRBJ1-1; absent DNA, TCRdb's TRBD1 call cannot be checked. Germline V gives CDR1 SGHVS, CDR2 FQNEAQ. There are 14 residues in the CDR3. The chain's CDR3 is CASSLRTGETEAFF.

The gene calls are TRBV4-1 and TRBJ1-3. The CDR3 is 17 residues long. Germline CDR1 and CDR2: MGHRA and YSYEKL. CDR3 amino acids: CASSQEPDGYSGNTIYF.

The CDR3 here is CAAWGGTDTQYF. The chain has TRBV10-3 and TRBJ2-3; lacking DNA, the TRBD1 call made by TCRdb goes unchecked. Germline assignment: CDR1 ENHRY and CDR2 SYGVKD. The CDR3 is 12 amino acids.

The chain couples TRBV2 to TRBJ2-7; lacking DNA, the TRBD2 call made by TCRdb goes unchecked. The CDR3 has 15 amino acids. Germline V lookup: CDR1 SNHLY, CDR2 FYNNEI. The CDR3 loop reads CASRDRLAGVYEQYF.

V and J are TRBV27 and TRBJ2-3; the TRBD1 assignment by TCRdb is unverifiable without DNA. CDR1 MNHEY and CDR2 SMNVEV come from the germline V gene (reference sequence). The CDR3 covers 14 residues. The CDR3 here is CASSLSGGGDTQYF.

The V and J genes are TRBV27 and TRBJ1-5; with no DNA, the TCRdb D assignment of TRBD1 cannot be verified. This CDR3 has 14 residues. Germline values: CDR1 MNHEY, CDR2 SMNVEV (reference sequence). CDR3 region: CASSGDNSNQPQHF.

The chain uses TRBV6-1 and TRBJ1-1; TCRdb indicates TRBD1, and absent DNA this call remains unverified. This CDR3 is built from 15 residues. Germline loops: CDR1 MNHNS, CDR2 SASEGT. CDR3 protein: CASSEAWGALTEAFF.

V usage is TRBV10-2 and J usage is TRBJ1-4; TCRdb gives TRBD1 as the D gene, but with no DNA this cannot be confirmed. CDR3 length equals 13 residues. Germline lookup yields CDR1 WSHSY and CDR2 SAAADI. The CDR3 sequence is CASMDTGDEKLFF.

This chain connects TRBV12-3 or TRBV12-4 to TRBJ2-3; TCRdb gives TRBD1 as the D gene, but with no DNA this cannot be confirmed. The CDR3 spans 12 residues. This chain's CDR3 is CASGHREFTQYF.